The 10 T cell receptor beta chains below were found in one sample sequenced in a study of a mutant IDH1 vaccine in newly diagnosed glioma. The data were produced by immunoSEQ multiplex PCR, yet TCRdb's version contains in-frame clones alone and is incomplete. The sample records roughly 51,000 clones, 82% being singletons. Time point given: week 5, during vaccination. Alongside topical imiquimod, each dose of vaccine comprised 300 ug of mutant IDH1 20-mer peptide. The antigens for these receptors are not known. The source was PBMCs, collected from a glioma patient whose treatment included an IDH1 peptide vaccine. The receptors originated from a woman younger than 30 with glioma. Some clones in this sample may be carry-over from other donors' samples.

J is TRBJ1-5 and V is TRBV29-1, with no clear D. This CDR3 is 13 amino acids long. CDR1 and CDR2 from the germline V gene are SQVTM and ANQGSEA. V was shortened by 2 bases and J by 2 bases, with 7 bases between the two germline ends. CDR3 sequence reads: CSVELEGNQPQHF. DNA for the CDR3: TGCAGCGTTGAACTGGAGGGCAATCAGCCCCAGCATTTT.

About this clone: This same CDR3 is encoded by further DNA sequences in the sample. V usage is TRBV30 and J usage is TRBJ2-7, with 10 bases that match TRBD2. Unmatched junction bases numbered 3, after V lost 4 bases and J lost 0 bases. The germline V gene encodes CDR1 GTSNPN and CDR2 SVGIG (reference sequence). The CDR3 sequence is 14 residues long. CDR3 loop: CAWTASGSSYEQYF. As DNA, the CDR3 is TGTGCCTGGACCGCTAGCGGGAGCTCCTACGAGCAGTACTTC.

The chain has TRBV9 and TRBJ2-7; TRBD1 agrees at 7 bases. CDR1 and CDR2 (germline): SGDLS, YYNGEE. The CDR3 runs to 14 residues. With V trimmed by 1 base and J by 2 bases, 3 bases remained unmatched. CDR3 sequence reads: CASSVRDRAYEQYF. The CDR3 DNA reads as TGTGCCAGCAGCGTAAGAGACAGGGCCTACGAGCAGTACTTC. The entire variable domain, with the rest obtained from reference TRBV9 and TRBJ2-7, is as follows: DSGVTQTPKHLITATGQRVTLRCSPRSGDLSVYWYQQSLDQGLQFLIQYYNGEERAKGNILERFSAQQFPDLHSELNLSSLELGDSALYFCASSVRDRAYEQYFGPGTRLTVT.

This sequence joins TRBV29-1 and TRBJ2-7; perhaps TRBD2 as D (6 bases). Trimming took off 7 bases at V and 4 bases at J, with 14 bases between the two ends. This CDR3 has 12 amino acids. Germline lookup yields CDR1 SQVTM and CDR2 ANQGSEA. The CDR3 DNA sequence: TGCAGCGGCCTGACCGGGACTTACGAGCAGTACTTC. This translates into CSGLTGTYEQYF.

The chain combines TRBV6-5 with TRBJ1-5, with a tentative D call TRBD1 (5 bases). CDR3 length equals 15 residues. V was clipped by 5 bases and J by 4 bases, with 15 bases between them. In germline, CDR1 is MNHEY, CDR2 SVGAGI. This CDR3 reads CASSPRQGPNQPQHF. In nucleotides, the CDR3 is TGTGCCAGCAGTCCCCGGCAGGGCCCTAATCAGCCCCAGCATTTT.

The chain joins TRBV12-5 to TRBJ1-1; TRBD1 aligns across 8 bases. The junction had 12 bases not matched to a gene; V was cut back by 3 bases and J by 0 bases. Per germline, CDR1 LGHNT and CDR2 FRNRAP. The CDR3 runs 18 residues. This chain's CDR3 is CASGFLTDRVLMNTEAFF. Here the CDR3 DNA reads TGTGCTAGTGGTTTCCTTACGGACAGGGTGTTGATGAACACTGAAGCTTTCTTT.

In this sample, this clone turned up once. The rearrangement links TRBV5-6 to TRBJ2-3; D is ambiguous. CDR1 and CDR2 (germline): SGHDT, YYEEEE. Trimming took off 3 bases at V and 13 bases at J, with 21 bases between the two ends. The CDR3 loop spans 14 amino acids. CDR3 protein: CASSSDNAETYKYF. CDR3 sequence (DNA): TGTGCCAGCAGCTCTGATAATGCAGAAACTTACAAGTATTTT.

The CDR3 spells CASSLYDSAGNTIYF. The CDR3 nucleotides read TGTGCCAGCAGCTTATATGACAGCGCTGGAAACACCATATATTTT. The chain combines TRBV7-9 with TRBJ1-3, with a tentative D call TRBD1 (5 bases). Trimming took off 2 bases at V and 2 bases at J, with 10 bases between the two ends. There are 15 residues in the CDR3. Per the germline V gene, CDR1 is SEHNR and CDR2 is FQNEAQ (reference sequence).

V is TRBV11-3 and J is TRBJ2-7; D is undetermined. V was cut by 0 bases and J by 3 bases, with 15 bases left in between. CDR1 SGHNT and CDR2 YENEEA come from the germline V gene. The CDR3 sequence is 16 residues long. The CDR3 sequence is CASSLDLLGKGYEQYF. Written as DNA, the CDR3 is TGTGCCAGCAGCTTAGACCTTCTAGGAAAAGGCTACGAGCAGTACTTC.

The chain is built from TRBV9 and TRBJ2-1, with 7 bases fitting TRBD2. The CDR3 runs to 15 residues. The V gene end was trimmed by 0 bases and the J gene end by 5 bases; junction bases not matched to a gene: 5. Germline loops: CDR1 SGDLS, CDR2 YYNGEE. The CDR3 DNA reads as TGTGCCAGCAGCGTAGTTGCGGGGGTAAACAATGAGCAGTTCTTC. It is translated as CASSVVAGVNNEQFF.